The clone carrying this TCR beta chain was recorded many times. What it recognizes is unknown. Via MiXCR, TCRdb re-called the PCR reads, giving one row per CDR3 protein. The table includes fewer than 350,000 distinct CDR3 sequences, about a fifth detected once. The record originates from a study of molecular identifiers for immune sequencing clone quantification. Notes on the study in general: Clones that had above 20 RNA copies took up over 99% of effector molecules but under 1% in naive cells.

The CDR3 loop spans 16 amino acids. Trimming took 0 bases from V and 0 from J, leaving 11 bases between them. The germline CDR1 and CDR2 sequences are SGDLS and YYNGEE. The V and J genes are TRBV9 and TRBJ2-3, with a possible D match to TRBD2 (6 bases). The clonotype was recovered from a human donor in good health. Some libraries in this study had Jurkat cell RNA spiked in. The specimen sequenced was naive CD8+ T cells from blood, with Jurkat cell RNA spiked in. Noted subset: FACS-sorted CD8+CD4-CCR7+CD45RA+ naive T cells. CDR3 residues: CASSVGLADSTDTQYF. The CDR3, as DNA: TGTGCCAGCAGCGTAGGGTTAGCGGACAGCACAGATACGCAGTATTTT.